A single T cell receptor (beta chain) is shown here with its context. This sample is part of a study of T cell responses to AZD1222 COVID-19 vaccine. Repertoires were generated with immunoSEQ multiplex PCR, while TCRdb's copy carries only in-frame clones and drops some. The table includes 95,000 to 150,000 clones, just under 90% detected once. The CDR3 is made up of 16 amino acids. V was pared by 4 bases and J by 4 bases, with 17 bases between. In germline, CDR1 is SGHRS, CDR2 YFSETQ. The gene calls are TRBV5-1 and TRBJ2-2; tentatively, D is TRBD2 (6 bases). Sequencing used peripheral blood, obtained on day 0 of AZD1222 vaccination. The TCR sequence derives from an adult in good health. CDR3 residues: CASSPEGLASTGELFF. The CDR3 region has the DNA TGCGCCAGCAGCCCCGAGGGGCTAGCGAGCACCGGGGAGCTGTTTTTT. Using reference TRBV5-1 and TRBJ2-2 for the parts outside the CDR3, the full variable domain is KAGVTQTPRYLIKTRGQQVTLSCSPISGHRSVSWYQQTPGQGLQFLFEYFSETQRNKGNFPGRFSGRQFSNSRSEMNVSTLELGDSALYLCASSPEGLASTGELFFGEGSRLTVL.